This T cell receptor (beta chain) was obtained from a study of Graves' ophthalmopathy and Graves' hyperthyroidism. Hyperthyroidism patients, all newly diagnosed, had under 2 months' duration and ages of 18 to 65. The CDR3 covers 11 residues. CDR1 SQVTM and CDR2 ANQGSEA come from the germline V gene. V was pared by 6 bases and J by 8 bases, with 10 bases between. The study amplified TCR beta CDR3 regions using RNA transcripts. Scientists carried out first-round RT-PCR using HTBI primers and then a second-round multiplex PCR. TCRdb analysed the multiplex PCR reads with MiXCR anew, one entry per CDR3 protein. The data hold some 1.1 million distinct CDR3 sequences, with about 36% observed a single time.

This chain connects TRBV29-1 to TRBJ1-4; no clear D gene. The sequenced sample consisted of peripheral blood or thyroid tissue (not recorded which). The sequence was obtained from an adult man with Graves' hyperthyroidism. CDR3 protein: CSVYSWEKLFF. DNA for the CDR3: TGCAGCGTATACAGTTGGGAAAAACTGTTTTTT. Looking up the rest from reference TRBV29-1 and TRBJ1-4 gives the full variable domain: SAVISQKPSRDICQRGTSLTIQCQVDSQVTMMFWYRQQPGQSLTLIATANQGSEATYESGFVIDKFPISRPNLTFSTLTVSNMSPEDSSIYLCSVYSWEKLFFGSGTQLSVL.